The 2 T cell receptor beta chains reported below all come from one sample, sequenced in a study of shared clonotypes between healthy human individuals. Some clones are missing from TCRdb's copy, which holds only in-frame ones; the method was immunoSEQ multiplex PCR. The data hold around 550,000 clones, with approximately 95% observed a single time. Only CD45RO-negative cells positively selected for CCR7 counted as naive CD8 cells, so terminally differentiated effector memory CD45RA+ cells were excluded. The sequencing sample was made of naive CD8+ T cells sorted from blood. These receptor sequences come from a woman younger than 45 in good health.

This rearrangement joins TRBV2 to TRBJ2-2, with TRBD2 matching 11 bases. The germline V gene has CDR1 SNHLY and CDR2 FYNNEI. Trimming removed 2 bases from V and 6 bases from J; junction bases left unmatched: 11. The CDR3 runs to 18 residues. CDR3 DNA: TGTGCCAGCAGTGAATGGGCTAGCGGGAGGAAAATGCCCGGGGAGCTGTTTTTT. Amino acids: CASSEWASGRKMPGELFF.

The V gene is TRBV2, the J gene TRBJ2-3; 7 nucleotides align to TRBD2. The germline V gene has CDR1 SNHLY and CDR2 FYNNEI. The V and J ends lost 9 bases and 3 bases, in that order; junction bases with no gene match: 9. This CDR3 contains 14 residues. CDR3 protein: CAREREGQTDTQYF. DNA for the CDR3: TGTGCCAGGGAGAGGGAGGGCCAGACAGATACGCAGTATTTT.